Below, 19 T cell receptor beta chains from the same sample are listed, as sequenced in a study of beta chain features in type 1 diabetes. Reverse transcribing all isolated RNA meant expressed TCRB transcripts were sequenced. Profiled with immunoSEQ multiplex PCR; TCRdb holds only in-frame clones, not every one. Altogether about 350,000 clones are present, roughly 21% being singletons, with the ten largest covering around 0.044%. The sequenced sample was naive CD4+ T cells from blood. These receptors were collected from a woman aged 18-30 years in good health.

V and J are TRBV7-9 and TRBJ1-5; D is uncertain. The ends were cut back, 4 bases at V and 9 bases at J, with 10 bases in the middle. This CDR3 region has 12 residues. Per the germline V gene, CDR1 is SEHNR and CDR2 is FQNEAQ (reference sequence). The CDR3 loop is CASSSGGRPQHF. The CDR3, as DNA: TGTGCCAGCAGCTCCGGAGGACGGCCCCAGCATTTT.

This clone was counted only a few times. DNA of the CDR3: TGTGCCAGCAGATTACCGGGACAGGGGAGGACTGAAGCTTTCTTT. This gives the protein CASRLPGQGRTEAFF. This rearrangement joins TRBV7-9 to TRBJ1-1; 10 bases line up with TRBD1. The CDR3 sequence is 15 residues long. After removal of 6 bases from V and 5 bases from J, the junction contained 9 bases not matched to a gene. Germline assignment: CDR1 SEHNR and CDR2 FQNEAQ (reference sequence).

J is TRBJ2-3 and V is TRBV5-1, with D unclear. This CDR3 contains 13 residues. V was trimmed by 4 bases and J by 0 bases, leaving 6 bases between them. Germline lookup yields CDR1 SGHRS and CDR2 YFSETQ. CDR3 sequence: CASSITSTDTQYF. The DNA for the CDR3 is TGCGCCAGCAGCATCACTAGCACAGATACGCAGTATTTT.

The chain links TRBV9 to TRBJ2-5; TRBD2 might be the D (5 bases). Germline V gene lookup returns CDR1 SGDLS and CDR2 YYNGEE. CDR3 length: 14 amino acids. V was clipped by 3 bases and J by 7 bases, with 16 bases between them. DNA for the CDR3: TGTGCCAGCAGCGCCACCGGAAGCGAGGGGACCCAGTACTTC. Translating gives CASSATGSEGTQYF.

This chain connects TRBV4-3 to TRBJ1-4; a weak D match, TRBD1 (6 bases). This CDR3 comprises 16 residues. The V gene's germline CDR1 is LGHNA and CDR2 YSLEER. V lost 0 bases and J 8 bases, leaving 16 bases between the germline ends. The CDR3 bases are TGCGCCAGCAGCCAAGATTTGGGACACAAAGACGAAAAACTGTTTTTT. Its translation: CASSQDLGHKDEKLFF.

About this clone itself: One junction end does not reproduce the germline sequence, and a read error may be involved. The rearrangement joins TRBV7-3 to TRBJ2-7; D unresolved. This CDR3 contains 13 residues. Germline V CDR1 and CDR2: SGHTA, FQGTGA. The CDR3 is CASSVTTHSEQYF. The CDR3 nucleotides are TGTGCCAGCAGCGTAACTACGCACAGCGAGCAGTACTTC.

The genes are TRBV2 and TRBJ1-5, with D perhaps TRBD1 (6 bases). Deletions cut 7 bases from V and 6 bases from J, with 10 bases between. This CDR3 has 12 residues. Germline V gives CDR1 SNHLY, CDR2 FYNNEI. This CDR3 reads CASNREFQPQHF. The CDR3 DNA is TGTGCCAGCAACAGGGAATTTCAGCCCCAGCATTTT.

The V gene is TRBV6-5, the J gene TRBJ1-3; no firm D call. The length of the CDR3 is 15 residues. Trimming shortened V by 8 bases and J by 0 bases, and 14 bases separated the two germline ends. The germline V gene has CDR1 MNHEY and CDR2 SVGAGI. The CDR3 coding sequence is TGTGCCAGCCGTTTTGGCCAATCCTCTGGAAACACCATATATTTT. As protein: CASRFGQSSGNTIYF.

As concerns this clone: Within the sample, other DNA sequences also encode this same CDR3. This chain connects TRBV30 to TRBJ2-5; 7 positions match TRBD2. Losses at the gene ends were 0 bases for V and 5 bases for J; bases not matched to a gene: 3. Germline-derived CDR1 and CDR2 are GTSNPN and SVGIG (reference sequence). The CDR3 consists of 13 residues. The CDR3 loop is CAWSVSGGETQYF. The CDR3 DNA is TGTGCCTGGAGTGTATCGGGGGGTGAGACCCAGTACTTC.

The chain combines TRBV19 with TRBJ1-2; tentatively, D is TRBD1 (6 bases). In germline, CDR1 is LNHDA, CDR2 SQIVND (reference sequence). V lost 3 bases to trimming and J lost 7 bases, with 12 bases between them. The CDR3 sequence is 13 residues long. CDR3 DNA: TGTGCCAGTAGTATTCAGGGGAAGGGTGGCTACACCTTC. Its translation: CASSIQGKGGYTF.

J is TRBJ1-1 and V is TRBV11-3; 7 bases map to TRBD1. Germline lookup yields CDR1 SGHNT and CDR2 YENEEA. CDR3 size: 15 residues. The V and J ends lost 4 bases and 1 base, in that order; junction bases with no gene match: 6. The CDR3 loop reads CASSSGQRENTEAFF. The CDR3 DNA sequence: TGTGCCAGCAGCTCGGGACAGCGTGAGAACACTGAAGCTTTCTTT.

Regarding this clone: Within the sample, other DNA sequences also encode this same CDR3. J is TRBJ2-5 and V is TRBV4-2; no reliable D call. This CDR3 comprises 13 residues. CDR1 LGHNA and CDR2 YNFKEQ come from the germline V gene. Trimming took 0 bases from V and 5 from J, leaving 7 bases between them. CDR3 DNA: TGTGCCAGCAGCCAAGATCGCCGGGAGACCCAGTACTTC. This codes for CASSQDRRETQYF.

The CDR3 sequence is CASSQQKNTEAFF. In DNA, the CDR3 is TGTGCCAGCAGCCAACAAAAGAACACTGAAGCTTTCTTT. The chain links TRBV7-3 to TRBJ1-1, with D uncertain. The germline V gene encodes CDR1 SGHTA and CDR2 FQGTGA. Trimming stripped 5 bases from V and 1 base from J, with 8 bases between. The CDR3 contains 13 residues.

This clone was recorded a few times. J is TRBJ1-2 and V is TRBV18, with 7 bases identical to TRBD1. CDR1 and CDR2 (germline): KGHSH, LQKENI. Trimming removed 2 bases from V and 3 bases from J; junction bases left unmatched: 12. CDR3 length: 17 amino acids. The CDR3 DNA is TGTGCCAGCTCACCAACGGGACAGTACTCTAGGGACTATGGCTACACCTTC. Its translation is CASSPTGQYSRDYGYTF. Complete variable domain (other parts from reference TRBV18 and TRBJ1-2): NAGVMQNPRHLVRRRGQEARLRCSPMKGHSHVYWYRQLPEEGLKFMVYLQKENIIDESGMPKERFSAEFPKEGPSILRIQQVVRGDSAAYFCASSPTGQYSRDYGYTFGSGTRLTVV.

This clone was seen a handful of times. The rearrangement joins TRBV9 to TRBJ2-2, with TRBD2 identical over 12 bases. Unmatched junction bases numbered 6, after V lost 4 bases and J lost 8 bases. This CDR3 is built from 15 residues. CDR1 is SGDLS, CDR2 YYNGEE, per germline. The CDR3 DNA reads TGTGCCAGCAGCAGTCTAGCGGGGGGGCGTGGGGAGCTGTTTTTT. This encodes CASSSLAGGRGELFF.

This clone was observed a handful of times. The chain has TRBV30 and TRBJ2-2; 8 bases fit TRBD1. This CDR3 is 16 amino acids long. Trimming at V came to 5 bases and at J to 1 base, leaving 9 bases not matched to a gene. Germline assignment: CDR1 GTSNPN and CDR2 SVGIG (reference sequence). CDR3 in DNA: TGTGCCTGGCTGAACCTTGGGACAGGGAACACCGGGGAGCTGTTTTTT. Residues: CAWLNLGTGNTGELFF.

The rearrangement links TRBV7-2 to TRBJ2-7, with 7 bases lining up with TRBD2. The ends lost 3 bases at V and 0 bases at J; junction bases unmatched: 5. The CDR3 length is 15 residues. CDR1 and CDR2 (germline): SGHTA, FQGNSA. CDR3 in amino acids: CASSFRPGGSYEQYF. The CDR3 coding sequence is TGTGCCAGCAGCTTTCGGCCGGGAGGCTCCTACGAGCAGTACTTC. The full variable domain, in which reference TRBV7-2 and TRBJ2-7 provide the parts outside the CDR3, is GAGVSQSPSNKVTEKGKDVELRCDPISGHTALYWYRQSLGQGLEFLIYFQGNSAPDKSGLPSDRFSAERTGGSVSTLTIQRTQQEDSAVYLCASSFRPGGSYEQYFGPGTRLTVT.

This clone came up once. The V gene is TRBV4-2, the J gene TRBJ2-5, with 13 bases lining up with TRBD2. V lost 2 bases and J lost 1; bases outside the gene matches: 4. CDR3 length equals 17 residues. Germline lookup yields CDR1 LGHNA and CDR2 YNFKEQ. As DNA, the CDR3 is TGTGCCAGCAGCCAATTCGGGACTAGCGGGGTCCAAGAGACCCAGTACTTC. Protein sequence: CASSQFGTSGVQETQYF.

This clone was counted a few times. V usage is TRBV4-1 and J usage is TRBJ2-7; 7 bases align to TRBD2. Trimming at V came to 1 base and at J to 6 bases, leaving 9 bases not matched to a gene. Per the germline V gene, CDR1 is MGHRA and CDR2 is YSYEKL. This CDR3 has 15 residues. The CDR3 nucleotides read TGCGCCAGCAGCCAAGGTCAGAGGGGAGGGGTCGAGCAGTACTTC. It specifies CASSQGQRGGVEQYF.